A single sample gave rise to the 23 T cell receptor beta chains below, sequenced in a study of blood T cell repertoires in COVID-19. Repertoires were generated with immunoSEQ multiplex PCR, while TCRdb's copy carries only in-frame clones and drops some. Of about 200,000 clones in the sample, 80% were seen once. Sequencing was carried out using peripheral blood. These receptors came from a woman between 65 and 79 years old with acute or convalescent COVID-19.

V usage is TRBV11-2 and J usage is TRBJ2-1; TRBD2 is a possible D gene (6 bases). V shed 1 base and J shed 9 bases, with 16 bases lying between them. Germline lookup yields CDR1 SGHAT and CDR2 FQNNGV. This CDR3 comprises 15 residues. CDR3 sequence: CASSLAILAAGEQFF. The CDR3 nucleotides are TGTGCCAGCAGCTTAGCTATACTAGCTGCCGGTGAGCAGTTCTTC. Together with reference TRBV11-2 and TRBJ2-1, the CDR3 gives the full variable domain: EAGVAQSPRYKIIEKRQSVAFWCNPISGHATLYWYQQILGQGPKLLIQFQNNGVVDDSQLPKDRFSAERLKGVDSTLKIQPAKLEDSAVYLCASSLAILAAGEQFFGPGTRLTVL.

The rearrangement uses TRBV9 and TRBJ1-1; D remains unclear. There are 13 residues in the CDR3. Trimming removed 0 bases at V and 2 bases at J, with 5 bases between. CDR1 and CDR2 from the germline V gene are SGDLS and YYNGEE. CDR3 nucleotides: TGTGCCAGCAGCGTAGATCTCAACACTGAAGCTTTCTTT. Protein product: CASSVDLNTEAFF.

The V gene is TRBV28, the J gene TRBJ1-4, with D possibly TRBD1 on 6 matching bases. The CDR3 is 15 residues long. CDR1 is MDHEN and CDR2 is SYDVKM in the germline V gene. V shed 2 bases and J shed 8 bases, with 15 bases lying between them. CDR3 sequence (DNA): TGTGCCAGCAGTTTACCCCGGGGGGGCGGGGAAAAACTGTTTTTT. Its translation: CASSLPRGGGEKLFF.

The CDR3 DNA sequence: TGTGCCAGCAGTCCCCGCTACGGAGACTGGCCCCAGCATTTT. Translation gives CASSPRYGDWPQHF. The gene calls are TRBV6-2 or TRBV6-3 and TRBJ1-5; no definite D call. V lost 5 bases, J lost 9 bases, and 17 bases lay in between. CDR1 is MNHEY and CDR2 is SVGEGT in the germline V gene. CDR3 length: 14 residues.

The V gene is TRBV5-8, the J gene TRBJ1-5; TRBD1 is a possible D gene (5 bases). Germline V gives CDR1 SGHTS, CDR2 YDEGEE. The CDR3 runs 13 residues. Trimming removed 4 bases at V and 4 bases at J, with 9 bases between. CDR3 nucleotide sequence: TGTGCCAGCAGCGGAGGGGTGAATCAGCCCCAGCATTTT. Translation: CASSGGVNQPQHF.

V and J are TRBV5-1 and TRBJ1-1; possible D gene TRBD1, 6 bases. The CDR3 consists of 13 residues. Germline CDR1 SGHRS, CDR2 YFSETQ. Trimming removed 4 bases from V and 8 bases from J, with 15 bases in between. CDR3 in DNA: TGCGCCAGCAGCCTGACAGGACCTATCGAAGCTTTCTTT. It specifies CASSLTGPIEAFF.

The CDR3 is CASSSGAAYEQYF. In DNA, the CDR3 is TGTGCCAGCAGCTCCGGAGCAGCCTACGAGCAGTACTTC. The chain joins TRBV5-4 to TRBJ2-7, with unresolved D. Trimming took off 3 bases at V and 2 bases at J, with 9 bases between the two ends. CDR1 and CDR2 from the germline V gene are SGHNT and YYREEE (reference sequence). The CDR3 length is 13 residues.

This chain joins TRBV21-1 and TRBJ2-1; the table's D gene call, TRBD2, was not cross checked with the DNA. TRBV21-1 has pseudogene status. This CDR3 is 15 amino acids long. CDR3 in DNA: TGTGCCAGCAGCCCCCCTAGCCGCCACAAGAATGAGCAGTTCTTC. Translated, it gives CASSPPSRHKNEQFF.

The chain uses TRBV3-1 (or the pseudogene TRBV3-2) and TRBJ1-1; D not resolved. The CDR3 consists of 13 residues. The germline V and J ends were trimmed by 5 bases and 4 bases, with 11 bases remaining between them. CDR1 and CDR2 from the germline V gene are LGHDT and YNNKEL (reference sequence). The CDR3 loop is CASSSTFSTEAFF. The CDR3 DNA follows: TGTGCCAGCAGCTCGACATTCTCCACTGAAGCTTTCTTT.

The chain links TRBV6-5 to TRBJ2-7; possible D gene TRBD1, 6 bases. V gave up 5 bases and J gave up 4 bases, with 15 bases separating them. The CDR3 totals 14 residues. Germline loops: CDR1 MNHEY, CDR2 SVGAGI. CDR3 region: CASSPTGNGYEQYF. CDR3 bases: TGTGCCAGCAGTCCCACAGGGAACGGATACGAGCAGTACTTC.

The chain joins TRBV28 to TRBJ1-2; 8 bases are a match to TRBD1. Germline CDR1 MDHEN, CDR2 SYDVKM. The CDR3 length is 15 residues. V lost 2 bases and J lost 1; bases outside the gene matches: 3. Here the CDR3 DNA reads TGTGCCAGCAGTTTAGGGACAGGACATAACTATGGCTACACCTTC. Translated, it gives CASSLGTGHNYGYTF.

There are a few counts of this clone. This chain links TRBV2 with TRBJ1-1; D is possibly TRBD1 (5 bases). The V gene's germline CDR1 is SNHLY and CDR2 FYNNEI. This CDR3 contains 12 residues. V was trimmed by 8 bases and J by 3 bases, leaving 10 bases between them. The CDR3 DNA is TGTGCCAGCCAAACCAGGGACACTGAAGCTTTCTTT. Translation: CASQTRDTEAFF.

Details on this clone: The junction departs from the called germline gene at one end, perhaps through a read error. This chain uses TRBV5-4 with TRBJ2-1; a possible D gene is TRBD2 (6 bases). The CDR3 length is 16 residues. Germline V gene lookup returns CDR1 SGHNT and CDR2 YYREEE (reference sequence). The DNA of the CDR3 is TGTGCCAGCAGATTGGGGTGGGGGGTATCCTACAATGAGCAGTTCTTC. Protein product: CASRLGWGVSYNEQFF.

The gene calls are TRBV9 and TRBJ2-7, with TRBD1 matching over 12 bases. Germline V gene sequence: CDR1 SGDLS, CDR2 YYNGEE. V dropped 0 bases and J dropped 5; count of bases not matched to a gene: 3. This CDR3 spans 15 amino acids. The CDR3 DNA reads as TGTGCCAGCAGCGTAGCTGGGACAGGGGGCGACGAGCAGTACTTC. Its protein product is CASSVAGTGGDEQYF.

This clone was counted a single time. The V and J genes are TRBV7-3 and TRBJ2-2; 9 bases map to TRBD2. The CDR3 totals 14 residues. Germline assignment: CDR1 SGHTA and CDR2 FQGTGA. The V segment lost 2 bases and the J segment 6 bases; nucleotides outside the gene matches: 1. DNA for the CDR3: TGTGCCAGCAGCTTAGGGACTAGCCCCGGGGAGCTGTTTTTT. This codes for CASSLGTSPGELFF.

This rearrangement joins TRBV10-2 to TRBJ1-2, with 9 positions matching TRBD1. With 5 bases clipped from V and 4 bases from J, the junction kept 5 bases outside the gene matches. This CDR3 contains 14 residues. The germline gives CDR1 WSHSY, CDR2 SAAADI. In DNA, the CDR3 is TGCGCCAGCAGTCCTACAGGGGGCGGCTATGGCTACACCTTC. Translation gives CASSPTGGGYGYTF.

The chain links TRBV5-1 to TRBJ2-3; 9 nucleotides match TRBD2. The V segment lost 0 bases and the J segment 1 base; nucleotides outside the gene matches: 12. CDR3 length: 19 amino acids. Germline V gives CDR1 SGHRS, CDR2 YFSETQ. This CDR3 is CASSLVSAAGGRGTDTQYF. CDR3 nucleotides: TGCGCCAGCAGCTTGGTCAGTGCAGCGGGAGGAAGAGGCACAGATACGCAGTATTTT. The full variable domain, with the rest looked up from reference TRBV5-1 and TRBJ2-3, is KAGVTQTPRYLIKTRGQQVTLSCSPISGHRSVSWYQQTPGQGLQFLFEYFSETQRNKGNFPGRFSGRQFSNSRSEMNVSTLELGDSALYLCASSLVSAAGGRGTDTQYFGPGTRLTVL.

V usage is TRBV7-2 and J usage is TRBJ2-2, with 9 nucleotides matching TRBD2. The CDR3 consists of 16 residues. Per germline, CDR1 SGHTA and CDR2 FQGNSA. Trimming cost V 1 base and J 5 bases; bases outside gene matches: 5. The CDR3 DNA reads TGTGCCAGCAGCTTAGTTAGCGGGAGAGGGACCGGGGAGCTGTTTTTT. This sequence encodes CASSLVSGRGTGELFF.

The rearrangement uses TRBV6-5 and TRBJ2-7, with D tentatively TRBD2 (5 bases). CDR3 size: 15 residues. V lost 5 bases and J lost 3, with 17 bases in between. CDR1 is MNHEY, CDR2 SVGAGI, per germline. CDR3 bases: TGTGCCAGCAGTCTAGCAACCATCGTATACTACGAGCAGTACTTC. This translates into CASSLATIVYYEQYF.

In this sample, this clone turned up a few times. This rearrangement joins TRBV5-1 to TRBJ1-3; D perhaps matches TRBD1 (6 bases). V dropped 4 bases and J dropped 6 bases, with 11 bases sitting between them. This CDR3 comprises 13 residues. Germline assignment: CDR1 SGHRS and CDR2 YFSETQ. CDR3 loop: CASSLGTSNTIYF. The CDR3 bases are TGCGCCAGCAGCCTAGGGACATCAAACACCATATATTTT. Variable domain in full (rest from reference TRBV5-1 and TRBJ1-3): KAGVTQTPRYLIKTRGQQVTLSCSPISGHRSVSWYQQTPGQGLQFLFEYFSETQRNKGNFPGRFSGRQFSNSRSEMNVSTLELGDSALYLCASSLGTSNTIYFGEGSWLTVV.

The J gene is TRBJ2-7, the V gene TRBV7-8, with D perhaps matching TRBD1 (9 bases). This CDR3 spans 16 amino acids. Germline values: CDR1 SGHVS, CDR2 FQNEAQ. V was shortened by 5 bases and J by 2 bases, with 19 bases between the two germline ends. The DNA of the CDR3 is TGTGCCAGCAGCCACACAGGGGGCGGGGGGCCCTACGAGCAGTACTTC. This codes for CASSHTGGGGPYEQYF.

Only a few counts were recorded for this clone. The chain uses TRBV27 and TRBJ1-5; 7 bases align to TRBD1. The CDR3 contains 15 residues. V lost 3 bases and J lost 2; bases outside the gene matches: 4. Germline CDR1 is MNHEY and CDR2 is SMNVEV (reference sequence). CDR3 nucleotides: TGTGCCAGCAGTTTGAGGCAGGGGGGCAATCAGCCCCAGCATTTT. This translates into CASSLRQGGNQPQHF.

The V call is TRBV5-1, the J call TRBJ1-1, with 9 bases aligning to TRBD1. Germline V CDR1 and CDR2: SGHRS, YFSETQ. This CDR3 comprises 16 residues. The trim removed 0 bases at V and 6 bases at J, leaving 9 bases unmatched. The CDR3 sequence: CASSLGQGDKRAEAFF. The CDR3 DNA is TGCGCCAGCAGCTTGGGACAGGGGGATAAGAGGGCTGAAGCTTTCTTT.